This TCR beta chain was sequenced in a study of molecular identifiers for immune sequencing clone quantification. Study-level background: Four portions were sequenced after RNA from 20,000 or 100,000 naive CD8 cells was split five ways in replicates.

In TCRdb, the PCR reads were re-called with MiXCR into one record per CDR3 protein. This repertoire shows approximately 500,000 distinct CDR3 sequences, about 26% found once; its top ten account for around 0.76%. This clonotype was seen only a few times. As yet, its antigen is unknown. Study-wide results and caveats: Highly expanded clone sizes could end up underestimated if a barcode were shared by identical TCR molecules.

This receptor was obtained from a human donor in good health. Some libraries in this study had Jurkat cell RNA spiked in. The source material was naive CD8+ T cells from blood, with Jurkat cell RNA spiked in. Regarding subset: FACS-sorted CD8+CD4-CCR7+CD45RA+ naive T cells.

The CDR3, as DNA: TGTGCCAGCAGCTTAAGAGGACCCGAGACCCAGTACTTC. This encodes CASSLRGPETQYF. This chain connects TRBV13 to TRBJ2-5; D remains ambiguous. Trimming pared 2 bases from V and 5 bases from J, leaving 9 bases between. CDR3 size: 13 residues. Germline CDR1 reads PRHDT; CDR2 reads FYEKMQ (reference sequence).